A single sample is the source of the 16 T cell receptor beta chains below, sequenced in a study of blood T cell repertoires in COVID-19. Clones were sequenced by immunoSEQ multiplex PCR, and TCRdb holds only the in-frame ones, with some missing. Of approximately 210,000 clones detected, about 91% appear once; the ten largest clones hold around 1.2%. The sample comprised peripheral blood. The receptors were sampled from a man younger than 45 with acute or convalescent COVID-19.

The chain recombines TRBV5-6 with TRBJ1-5; perhaps TRBD1 as D (6 bases). The CDR3 spans 15 residues. V lost 1 base to trimming and J lost 7 bases, with 15 bases between them. The germline V gene encodes CDR1 SGHDT and CDR2 YYEEEE. CDR3 residues: CASSLYSGAGQPQHF. As DNA, the CDR3 is TGTGCCAGCAGCTTGTACTCAGGGGCTGGGCAGCCCCAGCATTTT.

V usage is TRBV7-8 and J usage is TRBJ1-4, with a weak D call TRBD1 (6 bases). V was clipped by 4 bases and J by 8 bases, with 17 bases between them. This CDR3 spans 15 amino acids. In germline, CDR1 is SGHVS, CDR2 FQNEAQ. CDR3 in amino acids: CASSSKGGAKEKLFF. The CDR3 nucleotides are TGTGCCAGCAGCTCCAAAGGGGGGGCCAAAGAAAAACTGTTTTTT. Complete variable domain (other parts from reference TRBV7-8 and TRBJ1-4): GAGVSQSPRYKVAKRGQDVALRCDPISGHVSLFWYQQALGQGPEFLTYFQNEAQLDKSGLPSDRFFAERPEGSVSTLKIQRTQQEDSAVYLCASSSKGGAKEKLFFGSGTQLSVL.

The V call is TRBV19, the J call TRBJ1-2, with D unclear. V lost 0 bases and J 4 bases, leaving 9 bases between the germline ends. Germline V gene sequence: CDR1 LNHDA, CDR2 SQIVND (reference sequence). This CDR3 spans 14 amino acids. For the CDR3, the DNA is TGTGCCAGTAGTATAGATTACAGTCGCTATGGCTACACCTTC. Its protein product is CASSIDYSRYGYTF. Based on the CDR3 plus reference TRBV19 and TRBJ1-2, the full variable domain is DGGITQSPKYLFRKEGQNVTLSCEQNLNHDAMYWYRQDPGQGLRLIYYSQIVNDFQKGDIAEGYSVSREKKESFPLTVTSAQKNPTAFYLCASSIDYSRYGYTFGSGTRLTVV.

V is TRBV30 and J is TRBJ2-7; tentative D call: TRBD2 (5 bases). The CDR3 length is 14 residues. V dropped 3 bases and J dropped 7 bases, with 19 bases sitting between them. Germline values: CDR1 GTSNPN, CDR2 SVGIG (reference sequence). The CDR3 DNA follows: TGTGCCTGGAGGGAGGACCACGCGACTGGGGAGCAGTACTTC. As protein: CAWREDHATGEQYF.

V is TRBV30 and J is TRBJ1-2; D is undetermined. Germline lookup yields CDR1 GTSNPN and CDR2 SVGIG (reference sequence). The CDR3 contains 14 residues. V lost 0 bases, J lost 8 bases, and 16 bases lay in between. CDR3 region: CAWSVRSSVKGYTF. The CDR3 coding sequence is TGTGCCTGGAGTGTTAGGAGTAGTGTGAAGGGCTACACCTTC. Drawing the rest from reference TRBV30 and TRBJ1-2, the complete variable domain is SQTIHQWPATLVQPVGSPLSLECTVEGTSNPNLYWYRQAAGRGLQLLFYSVGIGQISSEVPQNLSASRPQDRQFILSSKKLLLSDSGFYLCAWSVRSSVKGYTFGSGTRLTVV.

J is TRBJ1-1 and V is TRBV5-5; D remains unclear. Germline-derived CDR1 and CDR2 are SGHKS and YYEKEE (reference sequence). CDR3 size: 14 residues. The germline V and J ends were trimmed by 1 base and 2 bases, with 9 bases remaining between them. This CDR3 is CASSLQRGNTEAFF. The CDR3 DNA reads as TGTGCCAGCAGCTTGCAAAGAGGAAACACTGAAGCTTTCTTT. Filled out from reference TRBV5-5 and TRBJ1-1, the complete variable domain reads DAGVTQSPTHLIKTRGQQVTLRCSPISGHKSVSWYQQVLGQGPQFIFQYYEKEERGRGNFPDRFSARQFPNYSSELNVNALLLGDSALYLCASSLQRGNTEAFFGQGTRLTVV.

The rearrangement uses TRBV5-4 and TRBJ2-1; D is possibly TRBD2 (5 bases). V dropped 5 bases and J dropped 1 base, with 7 bases sitting between them. Germline CDR1 reads SGHNT; CDR2 reads YYREEE (reference sequence). CDR3 length: 13 amino acids. This chain's CDR3 is CASRRTSYNEQFF. The CDR3 DNA reads as TGTGCCAGCAGGAGGACTTCCTACAATGAGCAGTTCTTC.

V and J are TRBV27 and TRBJ1-2; 7 positions match TRBD1. V lost 8 bases, J lost 5 bases, and 14 bases stayed unmatched. In germline, CDR1 is MNHEY, CDR2 SMNVEV (reference sequence). This CDR3 is 15 amino acids long. CDR3 nucleotides: TGTGCCAGCCTCAGGGGGAGTAAGTATGGGTATGGCTACACCTTC. Its protein product is CASLRGSKYGYGYTF.

The chain has TRBV27 and TRBJ2-7; 12 bases align to TRBD1. The CDR3 runs 15 residues. The germline V gene has CDR1 MNHEY and CDR2 SMNVEV (reference sequence). Trimming removed 1 base from V and 7 bases from J; junction bases left unmatched: 5. CDR3 sequence (DNA): TGTGCCAGCAGTTTATTGGGGACAGGGGGCGTGGAGCAGTACTTC. This codes for CASSLLGTGGVEQYF.

This chain links TRBV11-2 with TRBJ1-2, with 10 bases lining up with TRBD1. The CDR3 is made up of 15 amino acids. V was pared by 5 bases and J by 5 bases, with 8 bases of the junction left unmatched. Germline V gene sequence: CDR1 SGHAT, CDR2 FQNNGV. The CDR3 DNA follows: TGTGCCAGCAGCGCCCGGGACAGGGGATCGTATGGCTACACCTTC. It encodes CASSARDRGSYGYTF.

The chain employs TRBV28 and TRBJ1-6; 7 bases map to TRBD1. This CDR3 comprises 14 residues. With V trimmed by 7 bases and J by 7 bases, 7 bases remained unmatched. Germline CDR1 is MDHEN and CDR2 is SYDVKM. CDR3 DNA: TGTGCCAGCAACAGGGGATCAGTGAATTCACCCCTCCACTTT. The encoded protein is CASNRGSVNSPLHF.

The chain combines TRBV19 with TRBJ1-2; D perhaps matches TRBD1 (5 bases). V dropped 7 bases and J dropped 3 bases, with 18 bases sitting between them. The CDR3 length is 15 residues. Germline CDR1 reads LNHDA; CDR2 reads SQIVND (reference sequence). The CDR3 DNA is TGTGCCAGTAATCACGGAACGGGGGACTACTATGGCTACACCTTC. Translated: CASNHGTGDYYGYTF.

The chain links TRBV24-1 to TRBJ1-1; D gene uncertain. Per the germline V gene, CDR1 is KGHDR and CDR2 is SFDVKD. This CDR3 has 16 amino acids. The V end was cut by 2 bases, the J end by 3 bases, with 15 bases between. The CDR3, as DNA: TGTGCCACCAGTGATTCCCCCGGCGGGAGGGACACTGAAGCTTTCTTT. Its protein product is CATSDSPGGRDTEAFF.

J is TRBJ2-3 and V is TRBV5-4; tentatively, D is TRBD2 (5 bases). This CDR3 contains 17 residues. Trimming pared 4 bases from V and 1 base from J, leaving 19 bases between. CDR1 SGHNT and CDR2 YYREEE come from the germline V gene (reference sequence). The CDR3 sequence is CASSHQPLASRTDTQYF. DNA for the CDR3: TGTGCCAGCAGCCACCAACCTCTAGCTAGTCGCACAGATACGCAGTATTTT.

The V call is TRBV27, the J call TRBJ2-1, with D unresolved. Germline CDR1 reads MNHEY; CDR2 reads SMNVEV (reference sequence). The V end lost 6 bases, the J end lost 5 bases, and 8 bases lay between the germline ends. This CDR3 region has 12 residues. CDR3 protein: CASRRTNNEQFF. In DNA form, the CDR3 reads TGTGCCAGCAGGAGAACCAACAATGAGCAGTTCTTC.

The V gene is TRBV27, the J gene TRBJ2-7; D is perhaps TRBD1 (7 bases). With 0 bases removed from V and 2 bases from J, the gap between germline ends came to 14 bases. Germline V CDR1 and CDR2: MNHEY, SMNVEV (reference sequence). CDR3 size: 16 residues. The CDR3 is CASSLSIQGRPYEQYF. For the CDR3, the DNA is TGTGCCAGCAGTTTATCCATACAGGGGAGGCCCTACGAGCAGTACTTC.